The entry that follows covers one TCR beta chain sequence. This clone turned up a few times. Its antigen remains unidentified. No quality values exist for individual bases; no much larger clone is one base distant. Per the germline V gene (reference sequence), LGHDT is the CDR1 and YNNKEL is the CDR2. V and J are trimmed by 7 bases and 8 bases, and the gene matches miss 7 bases of the junction. From its cysteine to its phenylalanine, the CDR3 spans 12 amino acids. The DNA shown is the 36-base CDR3, in frame from base 1. The immunoSEQ Assay, a bias-controlled multiplex PCR, was used to amplify TCRbeta CDR3 regions from genomic DNA. The authors processed their data as follows. The number of nucleated cells in each sample was estimated from the amplification of reference gene primers within the assay. Sequence reads were collapsed and filtered to measure the absolute abundance of every unique TCRbeta CDR3 rearrangement. For each sample, productive Simpson clonality was calculated as the square root of Simpson's diversity index over productive rearrangements. TCRdb re-hosts the immuneACCESS table, in-frame sequences only. Its copies lack some clones; in the studies checked, an unresolved V gene accounts for under half of them, and the cause for the rest is not known. V and J calls and clone size are copied from that table; D and trimming were computed from the DNA. This sample is represented by tens of thousands of clones; roughly 89% of them were singletons. Approximately 14% of the sample comes from the top ten.

This sample was included in a study of blood T cell repertoires in COVID-19 (dated by TCRdb to the early 2020s). In the study overall: The collaborator samples originated in the United States, Italy and Spain and spanned the acute and convalescent phases of COVID-19. The material from the prospective study consisted of cDNA or gDNA derived from T cells, B-cell-depleted T cells, or PBMCs. Subjects who had been exposed to COVID-19, were actively infected with it, or had recovered from it provided the deeply sampled blood TCRbeta repertoires that made up the dataset. A freely available public database, intended as a resource for researchers studying the immune response to SARS-CoV-2, is where the repertoires were released. Samples came from the ongoing ImmuneRACE study (first 160 participants) plus 1,254 subjects from 6 global collaborators. A de-identified subject ID, COVID-19 status, age in years and sex were almost always included in the sample metadata. Where available, HLA class I and class II types were taken from metadata supplied by the sample provider and were not determined by assay-based typing.

Each collaborating institution followed its own protocols to collect whole blood in K2EDTA tubes. Collaborator samples were shipped for TCRbeta analysis as frozen whole blood, isolated PBMCs, or DNA extracted from either sample type. The paper as a whole reports these results and caveats: The quantity of clinical and demographic metadata differed by source and by participant and was supplied without curation.

The sequence was obtained from an older man with active or convalescent COVID-19. The rearranged chain carries TRBV3-1 (or the pseudogene TRBV3-2) and TRBJ1-2, with 7 junctional bases fitting TRBD1. The sample comprised peripheral blood. This receptor carries the CDR3 CASNRQGEGYTF. The DNA is TGTGCCAGCAATAGGCAGGGGGAAGGCTACACCTTC.